Below, 17 T cell receptor beta chains from the same sample are listed, as sequenced in a study of T-cell memory formation after mild COVID-19. TCRdb ran MiXCR on the 5' RACE reads and lists one entry per CDR3 protein. The sample shows roughly 110,000 distinct CDR3 sequences, 22% of them seen only once. Sequencing input: PBMCs or a T cell subset sorted from them (not recorded which). The receptors come from a man between 18 and 29 years old who had mild COVID-19 (a few samples of this study predate the infection). Cell type and time point are not known.

This clonotype was recorded a few times. The chain is built from TRBV5-4 and TRBJ1-2; D possibly corresponds to TRBD1 (5 bases). Germline CDR1 is SGHNT and CDR2 is YYREEE (reference sequence). With 5 bases removed from V and 4 bases from J, the gap between germline ends came to 30 bases. The CDR3 totals 19 residues. The CDR3 DNA reads as TGTGCCAGCAGTCCCTTGGGGGGGGACCCACTGGATGAGTTCTATGGCTACACCTTC. Residues: CASSPLGGDPLDEFYGYTF.

J is TRBJ2-6 and V is TRBV9, with 9 bases lining up with TRBD1. Germline CDR1 is SGDLS and CDR2 is YYNGEE. J lost 4 bases, V lost 5 bases, and 4 bases had no gene match. CDR3 size: 15 residues. CDR3 sequence: CASRQGAMGANVLTF. The CDR3 nucleotides are TGTGCCAGCAGACAGGGGGCTATGGGGGCCAACGTCCTGACTTTC.

This clonotype appeared a few times. In nucleotides, the CDR3 is TGTGCCAGCAGCTTGGGACCATGGGGGAATTCACCCCTCCACTTT. This sequence encodes CASSLGPWGNSPLHF. V and J are TRBV5-6 and TRBJ1-6, with D perhaps TRBD1 (5 bases). Between the trimmed V and J ends, which lost 0 bases and 7 bases, there was a span of 11 bases. The germline gives CDR1 SGHDT, CDR2 YYEEEE. The CDR3 sequence is 15 residues long.

The V gene is TRBV12-3 or TRBV12-4, the J gene TRBJ1-2; a weak D match, TRBD1 (6 bases). CDR3 size: 14 residues. V shed 6 bases and J shed 7 bases, with 18 bases lying between them. CDR3 nucleotide sequence: TGTGCCAGCAGGGGTGGAGGGGGAGTTGGTGGCTACACCTTC. This codes for CASRGGGGVGGYTF.

This clonotype was seen more than once but under ten times. J is TRBJ2-1 and V is TRBV3-1; tentatively, D is TRBD2 (8 bases). V was clipped by 3 bases and J by 5 bases, with 29 bases between them. CDR1 and CDR2 (germline): LGHDT, YNNKEL (reference sequence). The CDR3 totals 20 residues. The CDR3 region is CASSHRQGLVGGVNDNEQFF. CDR3 sequence (DNA): TGTGCCAGCAGCCACCGACAGGGACTAGTTGGGGGGGTGAATGACAATGAGCAGTTCTTC.

This clonotype was detected a few times. V and J are TRBV18 and TRBJ2-5, with 10 positions matching TRBD2. This CDR3 contains 15 residues. Germline values: CDR1 KGHSH, CDR2 LQKENI. J lost 5 bases, V lost 3 bases, and 6 bases had no gene match. Here the CDR3 reads CASSPLAGAPETQYF. The CDR3 coding sequence is TGTGCCAGCTCACCCCTAGCGGGGGCCCCTGAGACCCAGTACTTC.

Only a few counts were recorded for this clonotype. V and J are TRBV20-1 and TRBJ2-1; 10 bases are shared with TRBD2. This CDR3 is built from 16 residues. Germline values: CDR1 DFQATT, CDR2 SNEGSKA (reference sequence). The V and J ends lost 3 bases and 11 bases, in that order; junction bases with no gene match: 16. Written as DNA, the CDR3 is TGCAGTGCTAGGGACCCCAGCGGGGGGGCCGGTATGAAGCAGTTCTTC. It specifies CSARDPSGGAGMKQFF.

This clonotype has a handful of counts. The rearrangement uses TRBV4-1 and TRBJ2-5, with 10 bases lining up with TRBD1. The length of the CDR3 is 15 residues. The germline V gene encodes CDR1 MGHRA and CDR2 YSYEKL. The ends lost 0 bases at V and 5 bases at J; junction bases unmatched: 3. The CDR3: CASSQDEGQGETQYF. Written as DNA, the CDR3 is TGCGCCAGCAGCCAAGATGAGGGACAGGGGGAGACCCAGTACTTC.

This clonotype occurred a few times. This chain joins TRBV6-5 and TRBJ1-1, with D unclear. This CDR3 comprises 15 residues. Germline V gene data show CDR1 as MNHEY and CDR2 as SVGAGI. Trimming removed 5 bases from V and 1 base from J, with 14 bases in between. The CDR3 protein is CASSKLYMPNTEAFF. In DNA, the CDR3 is TGTGCCAGCAGTAAACTTTACATGCCGAACACTGAAGCTTTCTTT.

This clonotype was counted only a few times. The chain uses TRBV7-6 and TRBJ1-1, with no clear D. Trimming took 0 bases from V and 2 from J, leaving 10 bases between them. CDR3 length equals 15 residues. Germline V lookup: CDR1 SGHVS, CDR2 FNYEAQ. The CDR3, as DNA: TGTGCCAGCAGCTTAGCGCACGGTCCAAACACTGAAGCTTTCTTT. As protein: CASSLAHGPNTEAFF.

This clonotype came up a few times. The chain carries TRBV5-6 and TRBJ2-7; D remains unclear. CDR1 and CDR2 from the germline V gene are SGHDT and YYEEEE. This CDR3 is 13 amino acids long. Trimming stripped 2 bases from V and 2 bases from J, with 8 bases between. The CDR3 loop reads CASSLPLAYEQYF. Written as DNA, the CDR3 is TGTGCCAGCAGCTTACCACTGGCCTACGAGCAGTACTTC. The full variable domain, in which reference TRBV5-6 and TRBJ2-7 provide the parts outside the CDR3, is DAGVTQSPTHLIKTRGQQVTLRCSPKSGHDTVSWYQQALGQGPQFIFQYYEEEERQRGNFPDRFSGHQFPNYSSELNVNALLLGDSALYLCASSLPLAYEQYFGPGTRLTVT.

This clonotype was picked up a small number of times. The chain combines TRBV7-8 with TRBJ1-1; the D gene is possibly TRBD1 (5 bases). V lost 7 bases, J lost 1 base, and 13 bases lay in between. CDR1 is SGHVS, CDR2 FQNEAQ, per germline. The CDR3 spans 14 residues. CDR3 DNA: TGTGCCAGCATCTGGGGGGTCGGGAACACTGAAGCTTTCTTT. Its translation is CASIWGVGNTEAFF.

V usage is TRBV4-1 and J usage is TRBJ1-5, with 8 bases aligning to TRBD1. CDR1 and CDR2 (germline): MGHRA, YSYEKL. V lost 0 bases, J lost 4 bases, and 14 bases stayed unmatched. The CDR3 covers 19 residues. The CDR3 DNA is TGCGCCAGCAGCCAAGATCTTTTTTTGGTAGACAGGGGAAATCAGCCCCAGCATTTT. Amino acids: CASSQDLFLVDRGNQPQHF.

There are a few counts of this clonotype. CDR3 coding DNA: TGTGCCAGCAGTTTATCGGGGAGGGGGAGCCCCTACGAGCAGTACTTC. Protein sequence: CASSLSGRGSPYEQYF. The V and J genes are TRBV28 and TRBJ2-7, with D maybe TRBD2 (7 bases). The germline V gene has CDR1 MDHEN and CDR2 SYDVKM. The V end lost 1 base, the J end lost 2 bases, and 15 bases lay between the germline ends. The CDR3 is 16 amino acids.

This clonotype appeared a few times. J is TRBJ2-1 and V is TRBV4-3; 10 bases are shared with TRBD1. Germline trimming cut 5 bases from V and 8 bases from J; bases unmatched to any gene: 6. This CDR3 spans 14 amino acids. Per the germline V gene, CDR1 is LGHNA and CDR2 is YSLEER. The CDR3 loop reads CASSGTGAFDEQFF. CDR3 DNA sequence: TGCGCCAGCAGCGGGACAGGGGCGTTCGATGAGCAGTTCTTC.

The chain joins TRBV20-1 to TRBJ2-3; 7 bases match TRBD1. The CDR3 is 15 residues long. From germline, CDR1 is DFQATT and CDR2 SNEGSKA (reference sequence). The ends lost 6 bases at V and 2 bases at J; junction bases unmatched: 11. The DNA for the CDR3 is TGCAGTGCCTCCCCAAACAGGGGCGACACAGATACGCAGTATTTT. It translates to CSASPNRGDTDTQYF.

There are a few counts of this clonotype. This chain links TRBV12-3 or TRBV12-4 with TRBJ1-2; TRBD1 matches at 8 bases. V shed 7 bases and J 8 bases; nucleotides not matched to a gene: 12. The CDR3 runs to 14 residues. The CDR3 bases are TGTGCCAGCACCACACCCGACAGGGGCCGGGGCTACACCTTC. This translates into CASTTPDRGRGYTF.